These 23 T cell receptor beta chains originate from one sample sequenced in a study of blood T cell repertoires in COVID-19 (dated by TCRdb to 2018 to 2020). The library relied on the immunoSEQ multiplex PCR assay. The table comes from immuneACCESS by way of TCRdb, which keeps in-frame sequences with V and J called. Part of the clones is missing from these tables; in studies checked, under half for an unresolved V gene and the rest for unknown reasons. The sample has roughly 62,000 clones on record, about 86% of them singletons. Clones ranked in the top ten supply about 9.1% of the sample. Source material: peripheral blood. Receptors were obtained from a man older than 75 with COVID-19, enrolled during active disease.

The CDR3 region is CATSDMGPRGGTEAFF. The CDR3 coding sequence is TGTGCCACCAGTGACATGGGGCCCAGAGGGGGCACTGAAGCTTTCTTT. The rearrangement uses TRBV24-1 and TRBJ1-1; tentatively, D is TRBD1 (6 bases). Looked up from germline, CDR1 is KGHDR and CDR2 is SFDVKD. The CDR3 is 16 residues long. V was clipped by 4 bases and J by 4 bases, with 18 bases between them.

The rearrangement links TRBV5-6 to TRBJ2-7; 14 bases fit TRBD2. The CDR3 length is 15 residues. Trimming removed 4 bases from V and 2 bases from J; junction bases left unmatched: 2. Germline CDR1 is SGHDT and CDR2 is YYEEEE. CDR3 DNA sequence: TGTGCCAGCAGCCCGACTAGCGGGAGGGCCTACGAGCAGTACTTC. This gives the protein CASSPTSGRAYEQYF.

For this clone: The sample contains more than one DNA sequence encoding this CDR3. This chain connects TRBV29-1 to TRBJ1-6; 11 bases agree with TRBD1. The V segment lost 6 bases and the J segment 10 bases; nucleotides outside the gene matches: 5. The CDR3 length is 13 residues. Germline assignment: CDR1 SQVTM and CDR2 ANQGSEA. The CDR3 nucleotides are TGCAGCGTAAGGACAGGGGGCGAGTCACCCCTCCACTTT. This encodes CSVRTGGESPLHF. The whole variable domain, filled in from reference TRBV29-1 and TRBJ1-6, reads SAVISQKPSRDICQRGTSLTIQCQVDSQVTMMFWYRQQPGQSLTLIATANQGSEATYESGFVIDKFPISRPNLTFSTLTVSNMSPEDSSIYLCSVRTGGESPLHFGNGTRLTVT.

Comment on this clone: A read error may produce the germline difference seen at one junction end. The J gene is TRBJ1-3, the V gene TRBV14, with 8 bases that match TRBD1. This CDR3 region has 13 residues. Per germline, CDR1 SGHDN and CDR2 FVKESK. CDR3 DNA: TGTGCCAGCAGCCAAGATATCTTGGACAGGGTCTCTTTT. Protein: CASSQDILDRVSF.

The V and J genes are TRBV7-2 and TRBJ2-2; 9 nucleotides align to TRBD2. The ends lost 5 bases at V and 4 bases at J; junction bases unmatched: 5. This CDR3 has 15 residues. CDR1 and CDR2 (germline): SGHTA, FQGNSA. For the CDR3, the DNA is TGTGCCAGCAGCCCGAGACTAGCGGCCACCGGGGAGCTGTTTTTT. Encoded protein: CASSPRLAATGELFF.

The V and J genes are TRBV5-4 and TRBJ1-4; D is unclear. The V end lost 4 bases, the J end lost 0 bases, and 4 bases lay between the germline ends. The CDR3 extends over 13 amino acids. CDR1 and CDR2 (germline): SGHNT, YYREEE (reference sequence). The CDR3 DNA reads TGTGCCAGCAGCCCCGCAACTAATGAAAAACTGTTTTTT. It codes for CASSPATNEKLFF.

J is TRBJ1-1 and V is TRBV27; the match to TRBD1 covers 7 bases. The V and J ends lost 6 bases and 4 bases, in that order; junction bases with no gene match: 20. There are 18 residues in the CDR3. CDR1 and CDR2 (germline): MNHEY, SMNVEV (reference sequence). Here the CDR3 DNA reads TGTGCCAGCAGACAAGGGACAGAGCGTTATGGGTTGGTCACTGAAGCTTTCTTT. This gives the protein CASRQGTERYGLVTEAFF.

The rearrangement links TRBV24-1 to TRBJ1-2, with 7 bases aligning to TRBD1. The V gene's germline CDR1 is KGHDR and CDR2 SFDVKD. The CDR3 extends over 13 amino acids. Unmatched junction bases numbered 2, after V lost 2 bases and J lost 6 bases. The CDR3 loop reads CATSDWDRNGYTF. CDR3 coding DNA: TGTGCCACCAGTGATTGGGACAGAAATGGCTACACCTTC.

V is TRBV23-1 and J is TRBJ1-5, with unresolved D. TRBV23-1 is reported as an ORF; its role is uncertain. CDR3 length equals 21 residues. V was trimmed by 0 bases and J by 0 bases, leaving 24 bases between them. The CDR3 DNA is TGCGCCAGCAGTCAATCGATTAAGACACCCCGCTTCAATTATAGCAATCAGCCCCAGCATTTT. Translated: CASSQSIKTPRFNYSNQPQHF.

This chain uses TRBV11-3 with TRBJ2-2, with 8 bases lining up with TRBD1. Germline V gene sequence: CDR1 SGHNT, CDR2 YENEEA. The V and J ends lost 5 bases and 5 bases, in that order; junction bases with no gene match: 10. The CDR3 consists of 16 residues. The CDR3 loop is CASSGTGGSRTGELFF. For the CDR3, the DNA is TGTGCCAGCAGCGGCACAGGGGGGTCGAGGACCGGGGAGCTGTTTTTT.

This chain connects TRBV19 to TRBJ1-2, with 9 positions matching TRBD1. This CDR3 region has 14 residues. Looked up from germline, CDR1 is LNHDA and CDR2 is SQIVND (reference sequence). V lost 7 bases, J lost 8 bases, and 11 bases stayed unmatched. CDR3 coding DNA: TGTGCCAGTACCCCGGACAGGGGAGGTTTGGGCTACACCTTC. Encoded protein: CASTPDRGGLGYTF.

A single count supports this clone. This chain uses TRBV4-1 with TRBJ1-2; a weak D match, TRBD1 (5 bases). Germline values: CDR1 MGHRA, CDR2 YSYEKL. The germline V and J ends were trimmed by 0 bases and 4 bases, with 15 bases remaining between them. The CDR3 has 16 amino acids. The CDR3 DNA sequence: TGCGCCAGCAGCCAAGATCCCGCAGGGTTGAGCTATGGCTACACCTTC. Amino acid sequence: CASSQDPAGLSYGYTF.

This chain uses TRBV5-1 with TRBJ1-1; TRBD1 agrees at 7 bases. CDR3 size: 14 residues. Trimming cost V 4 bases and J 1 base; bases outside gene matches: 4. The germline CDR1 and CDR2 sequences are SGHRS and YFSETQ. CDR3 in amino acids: CASSPGTENTEAFF. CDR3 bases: TGCGCCAGCAGCCCCGGGACAGAGAACACTGAAGCTTTCTTT.

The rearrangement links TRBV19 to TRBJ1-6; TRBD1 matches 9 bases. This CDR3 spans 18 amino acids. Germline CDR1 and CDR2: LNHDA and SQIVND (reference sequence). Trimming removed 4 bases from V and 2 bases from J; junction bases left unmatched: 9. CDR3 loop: CASSTSRGQGTYNSPLHF. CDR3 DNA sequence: TGTGCCAGTAGTACATCAAGAGGACAGGGGACCTATAATTCACCCCTCCACTTT.

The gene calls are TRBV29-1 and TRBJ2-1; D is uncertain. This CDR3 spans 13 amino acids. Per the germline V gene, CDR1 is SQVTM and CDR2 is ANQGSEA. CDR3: CTLYHPNTNEQFF. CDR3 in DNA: TGCACCCTTTACCACCCTAATACCAATGAGCAGTTCTTC.

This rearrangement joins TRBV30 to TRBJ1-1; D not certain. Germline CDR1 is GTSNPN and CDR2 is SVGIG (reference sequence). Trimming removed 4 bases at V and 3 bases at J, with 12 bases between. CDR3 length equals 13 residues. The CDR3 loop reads CAWTSSRDTEAFF. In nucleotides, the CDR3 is TGTGCCTGGACCTCTTCGAGGGACACTGAAGCTTTCTTT.

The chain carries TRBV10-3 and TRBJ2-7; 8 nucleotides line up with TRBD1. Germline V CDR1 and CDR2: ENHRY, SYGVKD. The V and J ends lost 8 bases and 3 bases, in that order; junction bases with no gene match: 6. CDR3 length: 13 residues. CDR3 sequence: CAIGRQGNYEQYV. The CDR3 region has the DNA TGTGCCATCGGGCGACAGGGGAACTACGAGCAGTACGTC.

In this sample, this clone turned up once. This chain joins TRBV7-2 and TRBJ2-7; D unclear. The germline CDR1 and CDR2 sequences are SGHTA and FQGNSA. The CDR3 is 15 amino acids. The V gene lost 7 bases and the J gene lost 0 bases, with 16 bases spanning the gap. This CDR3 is CASIDDAVSSYEQYF. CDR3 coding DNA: TGTGCCAGCATCGACGATGCGGTGAGCTCCTACGAGCAGTACTTC. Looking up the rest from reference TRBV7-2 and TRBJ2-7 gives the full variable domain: GAGVSQSPSNKVTEKGKDVELRCDPISGHTALYWYRQSLGQGLEFLIYFQGNSAPDKSGLPSDRFSAERTGGSVSTLTIQRTQQEDSAVYLCASIDDAVSSYEQYFGPGTRLTVT.

CDR3 DNA: TGTGCCGCGAGACAGGTTGAAGCTTTCTTT. Translated, it gives CAARQVEAFF. V and J are TRBV6-5 and TRBJ1-1; a possible D gene is TRBD1 (6 bases). The CDR3 consists of 10 residues. Trimming shortened V by 11 bases and J by 7 bases, and 11 bases separated the two germline ends. The germline V gene has CDR1 MNHEY and CDR2 SVGAGI.

In DNA form, the CDR3 reads TGTGCCAGCAGCCAAGATCCCGTTAGGGGGCAGGATGAAAAACTGTTTTTT. Its protein is CASSQDPVRGQDEKLFF. The chain recombines TRBV4-2 with TRBJ1-4, with 7 nucleotides matching TRBD1. The ends lost 0 bases at V and 6 bases at J; junction bases unmatched: 10. The CDR3 runs 17 residues. CDR1 and CDR2 from the germline V gene are LGHNA and YNFKEQ.

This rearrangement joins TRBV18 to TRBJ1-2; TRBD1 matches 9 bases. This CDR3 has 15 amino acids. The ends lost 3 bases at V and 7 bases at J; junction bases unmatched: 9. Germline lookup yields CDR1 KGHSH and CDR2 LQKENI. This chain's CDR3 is CASSPYGQGSGGYTF. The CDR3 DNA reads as TGTGCCAGCTCACCCTACGGACAGGGGAGTGGTGGCTACACCTTC. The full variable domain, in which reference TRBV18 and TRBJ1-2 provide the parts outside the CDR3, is NAGVMQNPRHLVRRRGQEARLRCSPMKGHSHVYWYRQLPEEGLKFMVYLQKENIIDESGMPKERFSAEFPKEGPSILRIQQVVRGDSAAYFCASSPYGQGSGGYTFGSGTRLTVV.

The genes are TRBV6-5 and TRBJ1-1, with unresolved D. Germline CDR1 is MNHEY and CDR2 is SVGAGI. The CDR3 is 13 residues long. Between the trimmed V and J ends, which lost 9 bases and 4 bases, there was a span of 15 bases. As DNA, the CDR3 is TGTGCCAGTTCCTTAGAAGGAGGCACTGAAGCTTTCTTT. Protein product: CASSLEGGTEAFF.

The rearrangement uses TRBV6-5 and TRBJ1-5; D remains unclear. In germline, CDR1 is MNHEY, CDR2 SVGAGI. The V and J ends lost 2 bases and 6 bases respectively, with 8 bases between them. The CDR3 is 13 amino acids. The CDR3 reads CASSYRGSQPQHF. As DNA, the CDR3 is TGTGCCAGCAGTTACCGAGGGAGTCAGCCCCAGCATTTT.